This T cell receptor beta chain was sequenced for a study of metastatic and nonmetastatic thyroid tumors. The wider study: Both malignant and benign thyroid patients supplied peripheral blood and tumor or nodule tissue samples, across which the repertoires of these patients were then compared.

Germline V gene data show CDR1 as MNHEY and CDR2 as SVGEGT. V shed 8 bases and J 7 bases; nucleotides not matched to a gene: 10. This CDR3 region has 13 residues. Study results and caveats: As reported, TCR beta diversity in blood and tumor was significantly higher in malignant thyroid tumors than in benign nodules.

TCRdb re-clonotyped the PCR reads through MiXCR. Seen here are about 6,200 clones, about 32% observed once, and the top ten hold over 15%. This clone was recorded a few times. The target antigen is unknown. Nobody among the patients had been given any treatment before thyroid surgery. The sequence came from a female donor with papillary thyroid cancer or a benign thyroid nodule (not recorded which). Some clones in this sample may be carry-over from other donors' samples. Input material: adjacent normal tissue. The chain is built from TRBV6-2 or TRBV6-3 and TRBJ1-1; 7 bases are a match to TRBD1. CDR3 in DNA: TGTGCCAGCGCCCAGGACAGGAGATATGAAGCTTTCTTT. It yields the protein CASAQDRRYEAFF.